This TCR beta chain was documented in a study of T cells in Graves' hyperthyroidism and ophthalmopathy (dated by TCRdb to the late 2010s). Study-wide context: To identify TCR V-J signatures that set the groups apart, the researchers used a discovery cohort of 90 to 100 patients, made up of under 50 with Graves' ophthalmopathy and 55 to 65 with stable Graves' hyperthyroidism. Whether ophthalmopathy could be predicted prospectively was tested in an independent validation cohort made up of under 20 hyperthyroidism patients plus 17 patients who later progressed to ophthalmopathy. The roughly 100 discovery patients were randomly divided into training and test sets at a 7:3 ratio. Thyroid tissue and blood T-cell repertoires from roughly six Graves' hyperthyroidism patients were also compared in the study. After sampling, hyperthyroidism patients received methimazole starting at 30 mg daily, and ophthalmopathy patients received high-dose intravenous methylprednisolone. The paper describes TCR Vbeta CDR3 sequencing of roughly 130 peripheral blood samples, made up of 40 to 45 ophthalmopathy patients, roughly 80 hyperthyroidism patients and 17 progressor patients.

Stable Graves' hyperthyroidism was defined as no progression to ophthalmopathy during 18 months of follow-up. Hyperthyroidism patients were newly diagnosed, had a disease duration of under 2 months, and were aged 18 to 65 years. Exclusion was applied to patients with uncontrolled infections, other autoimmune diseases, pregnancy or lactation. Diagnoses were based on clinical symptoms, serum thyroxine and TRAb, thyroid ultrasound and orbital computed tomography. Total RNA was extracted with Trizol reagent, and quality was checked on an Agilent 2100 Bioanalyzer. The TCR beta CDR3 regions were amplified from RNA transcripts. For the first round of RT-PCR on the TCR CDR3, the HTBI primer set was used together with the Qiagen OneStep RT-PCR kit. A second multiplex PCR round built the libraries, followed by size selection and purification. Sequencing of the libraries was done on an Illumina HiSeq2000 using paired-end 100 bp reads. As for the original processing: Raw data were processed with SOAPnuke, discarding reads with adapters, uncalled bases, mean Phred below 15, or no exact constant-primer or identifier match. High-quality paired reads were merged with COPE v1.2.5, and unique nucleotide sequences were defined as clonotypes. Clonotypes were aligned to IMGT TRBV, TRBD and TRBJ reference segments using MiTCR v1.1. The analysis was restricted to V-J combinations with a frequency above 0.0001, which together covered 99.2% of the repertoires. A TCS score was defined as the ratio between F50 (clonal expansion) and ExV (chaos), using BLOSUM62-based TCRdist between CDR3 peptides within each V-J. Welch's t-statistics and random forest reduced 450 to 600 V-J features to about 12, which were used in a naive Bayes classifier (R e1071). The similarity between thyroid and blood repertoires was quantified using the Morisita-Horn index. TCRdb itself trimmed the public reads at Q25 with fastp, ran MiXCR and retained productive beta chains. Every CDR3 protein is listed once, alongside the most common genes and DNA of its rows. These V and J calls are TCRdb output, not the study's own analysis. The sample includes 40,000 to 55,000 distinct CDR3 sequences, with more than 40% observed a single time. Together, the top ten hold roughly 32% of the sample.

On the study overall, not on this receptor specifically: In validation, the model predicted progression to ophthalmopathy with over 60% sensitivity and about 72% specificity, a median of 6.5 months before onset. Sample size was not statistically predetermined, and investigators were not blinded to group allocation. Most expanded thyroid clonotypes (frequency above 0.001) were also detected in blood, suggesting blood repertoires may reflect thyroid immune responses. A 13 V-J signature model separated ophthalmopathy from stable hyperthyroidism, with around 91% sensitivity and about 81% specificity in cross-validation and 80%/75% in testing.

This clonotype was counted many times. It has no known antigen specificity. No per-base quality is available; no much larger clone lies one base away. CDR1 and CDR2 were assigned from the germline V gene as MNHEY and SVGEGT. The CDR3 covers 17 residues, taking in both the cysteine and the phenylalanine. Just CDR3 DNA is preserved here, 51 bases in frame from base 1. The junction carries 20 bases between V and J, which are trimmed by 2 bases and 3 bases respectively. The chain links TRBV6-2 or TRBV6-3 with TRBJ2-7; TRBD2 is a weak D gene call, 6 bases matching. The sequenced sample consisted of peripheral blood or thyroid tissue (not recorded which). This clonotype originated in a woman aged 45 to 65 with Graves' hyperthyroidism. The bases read TGTGCCAGCAGTTACGCCAGGGACTCCCCAGATCTCTACGAGCAGTACTTC. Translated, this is CASSYARDSPDLYEQYF.